The 28 T cell receptor beta chains below come from one sample, sequenced in a study of T cell changes during pregnancy in multiple sclerosis. TCRdb's table, derived via immunoSEQ multiplex PCR, lists solely in-frame clones and lacks some. The sample has about 40,000 clones, around 90% seen once; the top ten hold about 0.42%. Sequenced material: CD4+ T cells from peripheral blood mononuclear cells, taken in the third trimester of pregnancy. The receptors derive from a female donor with multiple sclerosis, enrolled in a pregnancy study.

J is TRBJ1-1 and V is TRBV5-1; D gene ambiguous. With 3 bases removed from V and 0 bases from J, the gap between germline ends came to 6 bases. There are 13 residues in the CDR3. Germline CDR1 is SGHRS and CDR2 is YFSETQ. The CDR3 loop is CASSSNMNTEAFF. In DNA form, the CDR3 reads TGCGCCAGCAGCTCTAATATGAACACTGAAGCTTTCTTT.

The chain recombines TRBV27 with TRBJ2-3; 10 bases fit TRBD2. Looked up from germline, CDR1 is MNHEY and CDR2 is SMNVEV (reference sequence). The CDR3 runs to 19 residues. After removal of 6 bases from V and 2 bases from J, the junction contained 17 bases not matched to a gene. In DNA form, the CDR3 reads TGTGCCAGCAGCCGAACCGGTCGGGCTAGCGGGAGCTACACAGATACGCAGTATTTT. Translation gives CASSRTGRASGSYTDTQYF.

V is TRBV6-1 and J is TRBJ2-1; TRBD2 agrees at 11 bases. This CDR3 has 20 amino acids. With 2 bases clipped from V and 4 bases from J, the junction kept 16 bases outside the gene matches. Germline CDR1 MNHNS, CDR2 SASEGT. CDR3 nucleotide sequence: TGTGCCAGCAGTGAATCTCGTGGTAGCGGGAGGGGATCGAGATACAATGAGCAGTTCTTC. Translating gives CASSESRGSGRGSRYNEQFF.

The chain carries TRBV4-2 and TRBJ2-2; D remains unclear. The germline V gene has CDR1 LGHNA and CDR2 YNFKEQ. V was cut by 6 bases and J by 2 bases, with 10 bases left in between. The CDR3 loop spans 14 amino acids. In nucleotides, the CDR3 is TGTGCCAGCAGACTCTTTCGCAACACCGGGGAGCTGTTTTTT. Protein sequence: CASRLFRNTGELFF.

This clone was found once. V is TRBV28 and J is TRBJ1-4; D call uncertain. The CDR3 totals 14 residues. CDR1 and CDR2 (germline): MDHEN, SYDVKM. V was clipped by 3 bases and J by 2 bases, with 7 bases between them. This CDR3 reads CASSFGGTNEKLFF. CDR3 DNA: TGTGCCAGCAGTTTTGGAGGGACTAATGAAAAACTGTTTTTT.

The chain carries TRBV5-1 and TRBJ2-7, with TRBD1 matching over 8 bases. This CDR3 contains 14 residues. Germline V CDR1 and CDR2: SGHRS, YFSETQ. V gave up 6 bases and J gave up 2 bases; unmatched junction bases: 7. In nucleotides, the CDR3 is TGCGCCAGCACCAGGGACAGGAGAGCCTACGAGCAGTACTTC. This encodes CASTRDRRAYEQYF.

The V and J genes are TRBV27 and TRBJ2-3; weak D call: TRBD2 (6 bases). V lost 2 bases and J lost 0, with 15 bases in between. The CDR3 contains 17 residues. Germline V CDR1 and CDR2: MNHEY, SMNVEV (reference sequence). The CDR3, as DNA: TGTGCCAGCAGTTTAGGGGTTGGGACTCGTAGCACAGATACGCAGTATTTT. Amino acids: CASSLGVGTRSTDTQYF.

By proportion, this clone is medium-sized. This chain links TRBV27 with TRBJ1-2, with D hard to call. This CDR3 spans 13 amino acids. CDR1 and CDR2 (germline): MNHEY, SMNVEV (reference sequence). Trimming removed 3 bases at V and 2 bases at J, with 7 bases between. Here the CDR3 reads CASSFEGNYGYTF. In nucleotides, the CDR3 is TGTGCCAGCAGTTTCGAGGGAAACTATGGCTACACCTTC.

The chain uses TRBV28 and TRBJ2-3, with TRBD2 identical over 10 bases. Germline loops: CDR1 MDHEN, CDR2 SYDVKM. This CDR3 has 15 residues. V dropped 8 bases and J dropped 2; count of bases not matched to a gene: 7. The CDR3 region is CASPPGLADTDTQYF. The CDR3 DNA is TGTGCCAGCCCCCCCGGACTAGCGGACACAGATACGCAGTATTTT.

The chain uses TRBV5-6 and TRBJ2-3; 11 bases match TRBD2. CDR3 length equals 16 residues. With 5 bases clipped from V and 8 bases from J, the junction kept 13 bases outside the gene matches. In germline, CDR1 is SGHDT, CDR2 YYEEEE. Written as DNA, the CDR3 is TGTGCCAGCAGGTTACTAGCGGGAGTCGGGTTGAGTACGCAGTATTTT. Translation: CASRLLAGVGLSTQYF.

CDR3 sequence reads: CARLRFSFTGELFF. The CDR3 region has the DNA TGTGCCAGGCTACGGTTCTCTTTCACCGGGGAGCTGTTTTTT. The chain recombines TRBV5-3 with TRBJ2-2, with D uncertain. TRBV5-3 is treated as an ORF (open reading frame) with a function not yet certain. V gave up 8 bases and J gave up 4 bases, with 15 bases separating them. CDR3 size: 14 residues.

This clone came up a few times. The same CDR3 arises from other DNA sequences in this sample as well. The gene calls are TRBV14 and TRBJ1-1; D uncertain. The CDR3 contains 14 residues. Germline V lookup: CDR1 SGHDN, CDR2 FVKESK. V was clipped by 1 base and J by 0 bases, with 6 bases between them. This CDR3 reads CASSQAGMNTEAFF. In DNA, the CDR3 is TGTGCCAGCAGCCAAGCGGGGATGAACACTGAAGCTTTCTTT.

The V call is TRBV5-1, the J call TRBJ1-2; no definite D call. Trimming shortened V by 6 bases and J by 7 bases, and 19 bases separated the two germline ends. Germline V gene lookup returns CDR1 SGHRS and CDR2 YFSETQ. CDR3 size: 14 residues. The CDR3 region is CASKAGGDQSGYTF. CDR3 DNA: TGCGCCAGCAAGGCCGGCGGGGATCAGAGTGGCTACACCTTC.

This chain connects TRBV27 to TRBJ1-4; 10 nucleotides align to TRBD1. The CDR3 has 14 residues. J was trimmed by 7 bases and V by 7 bases; bases with no gene match: 6. Germline V CDR1 and CDR2: MNHEY, SMNVEV (reference sequence). The CDR3 spells CASKPTGGGEKLFF. The DNA of the CDR3 is TGTGCCAGCAAACCGACAGGGGGCGGTGAAAAACTGTTTTTT.

The chain links TRBV19 to TRBJ2-3; 11 positions agree with TRBD2. Trimming removed 8 bases from V and 9 bases from J; junction bases left unmatched: 10. Germline assignment: CDR1 LNHDA and CDR2 SQIVND (reference sequence). The CDR3 sequence is 14 residues long. CDR3 region: CASSRGTSGPTQYF. The CDR3 DNA reads as TGTGCCAGTTCTCGCGGGACTAGCGGCCCCACGCAGTATTTT.

The chain joins TRBV6-5 to TRBJ2-3, with 9 bases aligning to TRBD2. The CDR3 is 14 residues long. Germline assignment: CDR1 MNHEY and CDR2 SVGAGI. J gave up 5 bases and V 5 bases, and 5 bases lay outside the gene matches. CDR3 DNA sequence: TGTGCCAGCAGTATAAGCGGGAGGAGAGATACGCAGTATTTT. This encodes CASSISGRRDTQYF.

V gene TRBV18 combines with J gene TRBJ1-2, with a possible D match to TRBD1 (5 bases). Deletions cut 6 bases from V and 4 bases from J, with 21 bases between. Per the germline V gene, CDR1 is KGHSH and CDR2 is LQKENI. The CDR3 is 16 residues long. The CDR3 nucleotides read TGTGCCAGCTCTCCAGATACAGGAAGGGCGATCTATGGCTACACCTTC. This gives the protein CASSPDTGRAIYGYTF.

This clone was detected only once. The chain carries TRBV5-1 and TRBJ2-1; 10 nucleotides line up with TRBD1. This CDR3 has 21 residues. J gave up 3 bases and V 0 bases, and 18 bases lay outside the gene matches. CDR1 is SGHRS, CDR2 YFSETQ, per germline. This CDR3 is CASSLVWGDGVTGGVYNEQFF. DNA for the CDR3: TGCGCCAGCAGCTTGGTATGGGGAGATGGGGTGACAGGGGGCGTCTACAATGAGCAGTTCTTC.

V is TRBV7-9 and J is TRBJ2-3; 8 bases map to TRBD2. CDR1 is SEHNR and CDR2 is FQNEAQ in the germline V gene (reference sequence). V shed 4 bases and J 6 bases; nucleotides not matched to a gene: 12. The CDR3 loop spans 16 amino acids. CDR3 loop: CASSSPRSGRADTQYF. Here the CDR3 DNA reads TGTGCCAGCAGCTCCCCCAGGAGCGGGAGAGCGGATACGCAGTATTTT.

This clone was recorded only once. The chain links TRBV2 to TRBJ2-1, with 12 nucleotides matching TRBD2. V lost 6 bases, J lost 9 bases, and 9 bases stayed unmatched. Germline CDR1 and CDR2: SNHLY and FYNNEI. This CDR3 comprises 15 residues. CDR3 coding DNA: TGTGCCAGCAGCGCTACTAGCGGGAGGTGGAGTGAGCAGTTCTTC. Its translation: CASSATSGRWSEQFF.

The chain employs TRBV7-3 and TRBJ2-1, with 7 bases lining up with TRBD1. J lost 9 bases, V lost 2 bases, and 10 bases had no gene match. The CDR3 covers 15 residues. The germline gives CDR1 SGHTA, CDR2 FQGTGA. The CDR3 protein is CASSLLQGLPTEQFF. In DNA form, the CDR3 reads TGTGCCAGCAGCTTATTACAGGGGTTACCAACTGAGCAGTTCTTC.

The rearrangement uses TRBV19 and TRBJ2-7, with 13 positions matching TRBD2. CDR1 and CDR2 (germline): LNHDA, SQIVND (reference sequence). V was pared by 4 bases and J by 4 bases, with 7 bases of the junction left unmatched. The CDR3 loop spans 16 amino acids. The CDR3 loop is CASSTYRTSGSYEQYF. The CDR3 DNA follows: TGTGCCAGTAGTACCTACCGGACTAGCGGGAGTTACGAGCAGTACTTC.

This sequence joins TRBV11-2 and TRBJ2-4; D gene unclear. Per the germline V gene, CDR1 is SGHAT and CDR2 is FQNNGV. V shed 3 bases and J shed 11 bases, with 8 bases lying between them. This CDR3 spans 11 amino acids. The CDR3 nucleotides read TGTGCCAGCAGCTTGGGCATCGTTCAGTACTTC. Translated, it gives CASSLGIVQYF.

The chain links TRBV12-5 to TRBJ2-7; D call uncertain. The germline V gene encodes CDR1 LGHNT and CDR2 FRNRAP. Trimming stripped 0 bases from V and 5 bases from J, with 5 bases between. The CDR3 has 12 residues. The DNA for the CDR3 is TGTGCTAGTGGTTTGGTACTAAACGAGCAGTACTTC. Its translation: CASGLVLNEQYF.

By share, this clone counts as medium-sized (0.01 to 0.1%). CDR3 sequence: CASTAGQGNNQPQHF. The CDR3 nucleotides read TGTGCCAGCACGGCGGGACAGGGGAACAATCAGCCCCAGCATTTT. V is TRBV6-1 and J is TRBJ1-5; 10 bases align to TRBD1. CDR3 length: 15 residues. Germline trimming cut 7 bases from V and 3 bases from J; bases unmatched to any gene: 6. CDR1 and CDR2 (germline): MNHNS, SASEGT.

This chain joins TRBV2 and TRBJ2-5; tentatively, D is TRBD1 (5 bases). V lost 6 bases and J 0 bases, leaving 14 bases between the germline ends. In germline, CDR1 is SNHLY, CDR2 FYNNEI. The CDR3 spans 15 residues. CDR3: CASRRRQRNQETQYF. For the CDR3, the DNA is TGTGCCAGCAGGCGCCGACAGAGAAACCAAGAGACCCAGTACTTC.

This clone was seen a single time. The V call is TRBV5-4, the J call TRBJ2-7; no definite D call. Germline V gene data show CDR1 as SGHNT and CDR2 as YYREEE (reference sequence). This CDR3 has 12 amino acids. The V end lost 0 bases, the J end lost 4 bases, and 5 bases lay between the germline ends. The CDR3 reads CASSLGLYEQYF. CDR3 nucleotide sequence: TGTGCCAGCAGCTTGGGCCTATACGAGCAGTACTTC.

The CDR3 bases are TGTGCCAGCAGCTCAGGACAGGAGCAGTTCTTC. It translates to CASSSGQEQFF. This rearrangement joins TRBV7-6 to TRBJ2-1, with D tentatively TRBD1 (6 bases). This CDR3 region has 11 residues. V lost 4 bases and J lost 10, with 8 bases in between. Germline CDR1 and CDR2: SGHVS and FNYEAQ.